This record concerns one TCR beta chain sequence. The entry originates in a study of monozygotic twins with inflammatory bowel disease. Per donor, roughly 2.5 ml of blood was collected and frozen. A total RNA quantity of roughly 3,300 ng went into each TCR library. cDNA for each sample came from eight separate reactions. TCRdb re-called the 5' RACE reads and catalogs CDR3 proteins one per entry, DNA excluded. Its listing shows 350,000 to 400,000 distinct CDR3 sequences. Material for sequencing was blood. The receptor was isolated from a human donor with ulcerative colitis or Crohn's disease, or a healthy co-twin of an affected twin (not recorded which).

The CDR3 reads CASSLGLGREQYF. V gene TRBV7-2 combines with J gene TRBJ2-7; TCRdb's D call, TRBD1, is unchecked because there is no DNA. Germline V lookup: CDR1 SGHTA, CDR2 FQGNSA. The length of the CDR3 is 13 residues.